One sample yielded the 9 T cell receptor beta chains listed below, sequenced in a study of blood T cell repertoires in COVID-19. The data were produced by immunoSEQ multiplex PCR, yet TCRdb's version contains in-frame clones alone and is incomplete. In the table there are 100,000 to 150,000 clones, approximately 85% of which are singletons. The sample comprised peripheral blood. These receptors originate from a woman aged 80 or older with COVID-19, enrolled during active disease.

This chain joins TRBV6-6 and TRBJ2-7; unclear D gene. The V gene's germline CDR1 is MNHNY and CDR2 SVGAGI (reference sequence). V shed 0 bases and J shed 4 bases, with 7 bases lying between them. The CDR3 runs 13 residues. CDR3 residues: CASSYSRQYEQYF. CDR3 bases: TGTGCCAGCAGTTACTCGAGGCAGTACGAGCAGTACTTC.

The chain links TRBV7-2 to TRBJ1-5; possibly TRBD1 for D (6 bases). The CDR3 runs to 15 residues. The V end lost 3 bases, the J end lost 3 bases, and 12 bases lay between the germline ends. CDR1 is SGHTA and CDR2 is FQGNSA in the germline V gene. The CDR3 sequence is CASSLWTEVNQPQHF. The CDR3 DNA reads as TGTGCCAGCAGCTTGTGGACAGAGGTCAATCAGCCCCAGCATTTT.

V and J are TRBV5-1 and TRBJ2-5; 16 nucleotides line up with TRBD2. Trimming cost V 3 bases and J 1 base; bases outside gene matches: 6. The CDR3 length is 18 residues. The germline gives CDR1 SGHRS, CDR2 YFSETQ. In nucleotides, the CDR3 is TGCGCCAGCAGCTCCGGGACTAGCGGGAGGGTTAGCCAAGAGACCCAGTACTTC. It is translated as CASSSGTSGRVSQETQYF.

This clone was recorded a few times. The chain has TRBV7-9 and TRBJ2-6, with D possibly being TRBD2 (5 bases). V was clipped by 10 bases and J by 4 bases, with 17 bases between them. The CDR3 is made up of 15 amino acids. CDR1 and CDR2 (germline): SEHNR, FQNEAQ (reference sequence). The CDR3 DNA reads TGTGCCACAAACGGGAAAAGTGGAGGGGCCAACGTCCTGACTTTC. It specifies CATNGKSGGANVLTF.

This rearrangement joins TRBV21-1 to TRBJ1-3; the table calls TRBD1, which could not be checked here. TRBV21-1 is labeled a pseudogene. The CDR3 is made up of 16 amino acids. The CDR3 loop is CASSDRDTGPGNTIYF. The DNA for the CDR3 is TGTGCCAGCAGCGACCGGGACACCGGGCCTGGAAACACCATATATTTT.

The J gene is TRBJ2-3, the V gene TRBV28; 8 bases map to TRBD1. CDR1 is MDHEN, CDR2 SYDVKM, per germline. This CDR3 region has 15 residues. V shed 4 bases and J 3 bases; nucleotides not matched to a gene: 6. This CDR3 is CASSYGQGRTDTQYF. The DNA for the CDR3 is TGTGCCAGCAGTTACGGACAGGGAAGGACAGATACGCAGTATTTT.

CDR3: CSASRGGRLFF. The CDR3, as DNA: TGCAGTGCTAGTCGGGGGGGGAGGCTGTTTTTT. J is TRBJ1-4 and V is TRBV20-1; D is perhaps TRBD1 (5 bases). This CDR3 has 11 amino acids. The germline V gene encodes CDR1 DFQATT and CDR2 SNEGSKA (reference sequence). Deletions cut 3 bases from V and 14 bases from J, with 13 bases between.

The chain carries TRBV28 and TRBJ1-1; D remains ambiguous. The CDR3 totals 12 residues. Trimming removed 8 bases at V and 4 bases at J, with 11 bases between. CDR1 and CDR2 (germline): MDHEN, SYDVKM. CDR3 residues: CASLRGSTEAFF. The CDR3 DNA sequence: TGTGCCAGCCTGAGAGGGTCCACTGAAGCTTTCTTT.

This clone was picked up one time. The chain links TRBV12-3 or TRBV12-4 to TRBJ1-2; D is perhaps TRBD1 (6 bases). This CDR3 comprises 12 residues. Between the trimmed V and J ends, which lost 3 bases and 8 bases, there was a span of 10 bases. The DNA of the CDR3 is TGTGCCAGCAGTTTGTCGGGGGGCGGCTACACCTTC. As protein: CASSLSGGGYTF.